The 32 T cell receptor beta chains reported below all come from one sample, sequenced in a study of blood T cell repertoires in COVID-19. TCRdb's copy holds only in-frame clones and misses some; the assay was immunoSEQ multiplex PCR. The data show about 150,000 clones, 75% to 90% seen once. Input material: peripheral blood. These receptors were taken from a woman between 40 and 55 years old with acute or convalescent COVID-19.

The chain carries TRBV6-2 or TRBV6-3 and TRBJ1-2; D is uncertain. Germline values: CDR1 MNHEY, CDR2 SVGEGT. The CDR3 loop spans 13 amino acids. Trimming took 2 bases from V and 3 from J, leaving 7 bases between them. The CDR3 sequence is CASSYNRDYGYTF. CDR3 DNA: TGTGCCAGCAGTTACAACAGAGACTATGGCTACACCTTC.

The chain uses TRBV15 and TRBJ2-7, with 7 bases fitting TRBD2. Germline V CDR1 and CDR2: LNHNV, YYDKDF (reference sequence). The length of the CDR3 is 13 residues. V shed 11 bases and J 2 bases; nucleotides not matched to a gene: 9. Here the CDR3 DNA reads TGTGCCTCGGGGAGGGGCGGAACCTACGAGCAGTACTTC. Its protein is CASGRGGTYEQYF.

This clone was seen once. CDR3 loop: CASSKTGGTPLHF. As DNA, the CDR3 is TGTGCCAGCAGCAAAACAGGGGGCACGCCCCTCCACTTT. The chain carries TRBV14 and TRBJ1-6, with TRBD1 matching over 9 bases. V lost 5 bases and J lost 13; bases outside the gene matches: 6. This CDR3 comprises 13 residues. Germline V gene data show CDR1 as SGHDN and CDR2 as FVKESK.

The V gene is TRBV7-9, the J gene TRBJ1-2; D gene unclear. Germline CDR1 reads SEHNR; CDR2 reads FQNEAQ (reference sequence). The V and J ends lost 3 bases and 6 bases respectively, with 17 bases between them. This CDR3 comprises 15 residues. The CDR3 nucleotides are TGTGCCAGCAGCTTTAGTACAGCGGGATTACATGGCTACACCTTC. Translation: CASSFSTAGLHGYTF.

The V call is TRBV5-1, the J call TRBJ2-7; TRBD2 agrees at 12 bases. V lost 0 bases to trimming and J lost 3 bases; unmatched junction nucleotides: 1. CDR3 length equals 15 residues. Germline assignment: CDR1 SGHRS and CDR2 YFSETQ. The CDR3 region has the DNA TGCGCCAGCAGCTTGGGGACTAGCGGGGTCTACGAGCAGTACTTC. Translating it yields CASSLGTSGVYEQYF.

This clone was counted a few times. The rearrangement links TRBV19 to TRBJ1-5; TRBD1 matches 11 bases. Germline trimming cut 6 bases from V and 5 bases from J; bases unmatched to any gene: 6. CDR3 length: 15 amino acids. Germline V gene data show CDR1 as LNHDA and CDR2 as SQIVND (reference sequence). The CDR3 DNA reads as TGTGCCAGTAGCCTGGACAGGGGGCTATATCAGCCCCAGCATTTT. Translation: CASSLDRGLYQPQHF. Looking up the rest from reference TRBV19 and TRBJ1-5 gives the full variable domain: DGGITQSPKYLFRKEGQNVTLSCEQNLNHDAMYWYRQDPGQGLRLIYYSQIVNDFQKGDIAEGYSVSREKKESFPLTVTSAQKNPTAFYLCASSLDRGLYQPQHFGDGTRLSIL.

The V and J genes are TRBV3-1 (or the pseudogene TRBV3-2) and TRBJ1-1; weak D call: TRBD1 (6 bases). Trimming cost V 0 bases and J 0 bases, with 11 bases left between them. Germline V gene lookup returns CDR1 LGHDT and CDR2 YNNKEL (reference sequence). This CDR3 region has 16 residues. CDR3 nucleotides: TGTGCCAGCAGCCAAGATCCACAGGGAATGAACACTGAAGCTTTCTTT. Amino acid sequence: CASSQDPQGMNTEAFF.

The CDR3 protein is CASSATGGYGYTF. The CDR3 DNA reads as TGTGCCAGCTCAGCTACAGGGGGCTATGGCTACACCTTC. The chain uses TRBV18 and TRBJ1-2; 8 nucleotides match TRBD1. The trim removed 5 bases at V and 4 bases at J, leaving 3 bases unmatched. The germline V gene has CDR1 KGHSH and CDR2 LQKENI. This CDR3 has 13 residues. Using reference TRBV18 and TRBJ1-2 for the parts outside the CDR3, the full variable domain is NAGVMQNPRHLVRRRGQEARLRCSPMKGHSHVYWYRQLPEEGLKFMVYLQKENIIDESGMPKERFSAEFPKEGPSILRIQQVVRGDSAAYFCASSATGGYGYTFGSGTRLTVV.

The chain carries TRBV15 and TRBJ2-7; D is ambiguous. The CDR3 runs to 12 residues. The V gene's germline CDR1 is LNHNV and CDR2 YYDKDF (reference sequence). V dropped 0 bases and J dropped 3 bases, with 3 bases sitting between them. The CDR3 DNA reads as TGTGCCACCAGCAGAGATCACTACGAGCAGTACTTC. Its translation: CATSRDHYEQYF.

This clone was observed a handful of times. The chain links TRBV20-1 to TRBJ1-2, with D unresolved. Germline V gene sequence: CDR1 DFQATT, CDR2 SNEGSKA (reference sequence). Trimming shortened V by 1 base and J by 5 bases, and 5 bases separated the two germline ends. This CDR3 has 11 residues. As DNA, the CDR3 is TGCAGTGCTAGAGCACTGTATGGCTACACCTTC. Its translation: CSARALYGYTF.

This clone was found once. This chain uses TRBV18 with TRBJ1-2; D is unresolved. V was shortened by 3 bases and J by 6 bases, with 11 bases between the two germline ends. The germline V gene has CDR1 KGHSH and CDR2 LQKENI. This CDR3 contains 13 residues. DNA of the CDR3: TGTGCCAGCTCACCCGACACTGAAAATGGCTACACCTTC. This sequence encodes CASSPDTENGYTF. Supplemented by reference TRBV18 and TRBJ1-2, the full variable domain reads NAGVMQNPRHLVRRRGQEARLRCSPMKGHSHVYWYRQLPEEGLKFMVYLQKENIIDESGMPKERFSAEFPKEGPSILRIQQVVRGDSAAYFCASSPDTENGYTFGSGTRLTVV.

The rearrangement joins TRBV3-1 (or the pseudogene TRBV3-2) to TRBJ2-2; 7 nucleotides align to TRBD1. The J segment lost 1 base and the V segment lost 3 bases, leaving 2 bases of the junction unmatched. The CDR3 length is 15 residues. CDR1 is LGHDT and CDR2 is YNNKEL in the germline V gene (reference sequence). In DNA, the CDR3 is TGTGCCAGCAGCCAGGGACAGCTGAACACCGGGGAGCTGTTTTTT. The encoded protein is CASSQGQLNTGELFF.

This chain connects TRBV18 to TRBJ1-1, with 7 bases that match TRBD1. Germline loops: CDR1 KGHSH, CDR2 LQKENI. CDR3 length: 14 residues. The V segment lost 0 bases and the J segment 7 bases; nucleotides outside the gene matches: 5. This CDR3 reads CASSPPAGGFEAFF. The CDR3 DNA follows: TGTGCCAGCTCACCACCGGCAGGGGGTTTTGAAGCTTTCTTT. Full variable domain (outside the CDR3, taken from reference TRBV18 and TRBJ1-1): NAGVMQNPRHLVRRRGQEARLRCSPMKGHSHVYWYRQLPEEGLKFMVYLQKENIIDESGMPKERFSAEFPKEGPSILRIQQVVRGDSAAYFCASSPPAGGFEAFFGQGTRLTVV.

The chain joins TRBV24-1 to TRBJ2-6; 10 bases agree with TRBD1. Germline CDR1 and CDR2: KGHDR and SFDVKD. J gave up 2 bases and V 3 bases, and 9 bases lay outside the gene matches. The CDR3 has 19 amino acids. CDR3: CATSDNRDRGPPGANVLTF. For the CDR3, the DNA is TGTGCCACCAGTGATAATCGTGACAGGGGGCCACCTGGGGCCAACGTCCTGACTTTC.

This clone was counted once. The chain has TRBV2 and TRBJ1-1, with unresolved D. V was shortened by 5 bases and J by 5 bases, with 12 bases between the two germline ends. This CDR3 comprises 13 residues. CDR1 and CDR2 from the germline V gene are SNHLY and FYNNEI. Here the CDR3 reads CASSILTRTEAFF. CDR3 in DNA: TGTGCCAGCAGTATTCTGACGAGGACTGAAGCTTTCTTT.

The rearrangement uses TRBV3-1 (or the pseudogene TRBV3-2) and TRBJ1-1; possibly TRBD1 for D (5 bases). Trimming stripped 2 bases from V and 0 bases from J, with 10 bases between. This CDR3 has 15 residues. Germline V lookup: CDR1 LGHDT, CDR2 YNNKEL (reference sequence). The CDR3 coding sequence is TGTGCCAGCAGCCAATCTCCAGGGATGAACACTGAAGCTTTCTTT. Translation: CASSQSPGMNTEAFF.

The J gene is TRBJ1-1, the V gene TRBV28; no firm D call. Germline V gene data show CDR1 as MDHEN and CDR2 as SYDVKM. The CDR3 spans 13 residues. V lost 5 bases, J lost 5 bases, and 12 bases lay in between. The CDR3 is CASSPSKFTEAFF. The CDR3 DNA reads TGTGCCAGCAGTCCATCAAAATTTACTGAAGCTTTCTTT.

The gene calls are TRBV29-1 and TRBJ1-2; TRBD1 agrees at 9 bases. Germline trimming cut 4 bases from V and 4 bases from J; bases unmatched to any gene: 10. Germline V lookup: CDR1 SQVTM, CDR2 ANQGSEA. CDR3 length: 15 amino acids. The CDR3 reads CSVGRDRAVGYGYTF. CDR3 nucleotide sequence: TGCAGCGTTGGTAGGGACAGGGCTGTAGGCTATGGCTACACCTTC.

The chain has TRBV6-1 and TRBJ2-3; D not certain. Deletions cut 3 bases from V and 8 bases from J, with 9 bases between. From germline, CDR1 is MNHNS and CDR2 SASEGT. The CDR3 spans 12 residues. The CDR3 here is CASSDTVGTQYF. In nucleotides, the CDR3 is TGTGCCAGCAGTGACACAGTTGGTACGCAGTATTTT.

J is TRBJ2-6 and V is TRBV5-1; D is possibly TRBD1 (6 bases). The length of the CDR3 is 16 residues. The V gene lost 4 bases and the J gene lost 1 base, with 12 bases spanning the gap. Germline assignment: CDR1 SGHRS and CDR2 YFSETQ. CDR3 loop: CASSLNTGSGANVLTF. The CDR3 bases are TGCGCCAGCAGCCTGAATACAGGGTCTGGGGCCAACGTCCTGACTTTC.

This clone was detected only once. The CDR3 spells CASSQGGETQYF. CDR3 sequence (DNA): TGTGCCAGCAGCCAAGGAGGCGAGACCCAGTACTTC. The J gene is TRBJ2-5, the V gene TRBV4-2; no definite D call. Per germline, CDR1 LGHNA and CDR2 YNFKEQ. This CDR3 is 12 amino acids long. The V end lost 1 base, the J end lost 5 bases, and 5 bases lay between the germline ends.

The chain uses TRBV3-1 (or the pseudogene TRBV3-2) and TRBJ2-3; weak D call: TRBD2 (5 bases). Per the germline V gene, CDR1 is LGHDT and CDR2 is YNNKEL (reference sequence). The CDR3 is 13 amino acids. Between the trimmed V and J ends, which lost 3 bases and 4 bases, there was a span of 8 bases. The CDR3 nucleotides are TGTGCCAGCAGCCAGCTAGCAGCAGATACGCAGTATTTT. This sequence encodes CASSQLAADTQYF.

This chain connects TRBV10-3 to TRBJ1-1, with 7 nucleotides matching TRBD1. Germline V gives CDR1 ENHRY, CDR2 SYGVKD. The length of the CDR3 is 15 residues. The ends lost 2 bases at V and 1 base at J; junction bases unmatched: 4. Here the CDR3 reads CAISETGVSNTEAFF. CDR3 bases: TGTGCCATCAGTGAGACAGGGGTCTCGAACACTGAAGCTTTCTTT.

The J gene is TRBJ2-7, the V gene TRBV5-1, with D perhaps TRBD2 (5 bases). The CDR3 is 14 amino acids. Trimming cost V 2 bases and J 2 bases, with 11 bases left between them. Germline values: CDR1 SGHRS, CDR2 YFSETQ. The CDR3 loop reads CASSFSDGTYEQYF. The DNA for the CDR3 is TGCGCCAGCAGCTTCAGCGACGGGACCTACGAGCAGTACTTC. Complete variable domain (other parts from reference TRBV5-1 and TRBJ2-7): KAGVTQTPRYLIKTRGQQVTLSCSPISGHRSVSWYQQTPGQGLQFLFEYFSETQRNKGNFPGRFSGRQFSNSRSEMNVSTLELGDSALYLCASSFSDGTYEQYFGPGTRLTVT.

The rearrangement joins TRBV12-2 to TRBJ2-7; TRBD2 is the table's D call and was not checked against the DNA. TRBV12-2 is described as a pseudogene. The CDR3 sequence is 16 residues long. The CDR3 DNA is TGTGCAAGTCGCGTGGGACTAGCGGGACCTTCCTACGAGCAGTACTTC. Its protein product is CASRVGLAGPSYEQYF.

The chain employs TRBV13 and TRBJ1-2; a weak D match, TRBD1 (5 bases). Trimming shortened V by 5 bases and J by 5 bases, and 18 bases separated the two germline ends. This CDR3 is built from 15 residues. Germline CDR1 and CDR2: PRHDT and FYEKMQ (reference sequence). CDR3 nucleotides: TGTGCCAGCAGCCCTACAAGGGGTAGCCCTTATGGCTACACCTTC. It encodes CASSPTRGSPYGYTF.

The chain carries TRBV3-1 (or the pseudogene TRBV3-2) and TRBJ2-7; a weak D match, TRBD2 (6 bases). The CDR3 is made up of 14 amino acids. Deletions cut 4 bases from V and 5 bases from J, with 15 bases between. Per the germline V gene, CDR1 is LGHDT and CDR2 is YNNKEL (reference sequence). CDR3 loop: CASSPRLGPHEQYF. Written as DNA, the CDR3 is TGTGCCAGCAGCCCGAGACTAGGTCCCCACGAGCAGTACTTC.

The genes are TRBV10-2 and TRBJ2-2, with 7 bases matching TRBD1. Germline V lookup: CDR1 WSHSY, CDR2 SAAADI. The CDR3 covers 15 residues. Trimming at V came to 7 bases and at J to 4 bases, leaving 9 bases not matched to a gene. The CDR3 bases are TGCGCCAGCAACGAAGACAGGGCGGGCACCGGGGAGCTGTTTTTT. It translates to CASNEDRAGTGELFF.

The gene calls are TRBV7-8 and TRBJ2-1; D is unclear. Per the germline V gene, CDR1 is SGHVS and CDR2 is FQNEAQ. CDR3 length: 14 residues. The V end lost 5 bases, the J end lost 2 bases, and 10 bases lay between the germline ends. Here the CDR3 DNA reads TGTGCCAGCAGCCCCGGTACTACCTACAATGAGCAGTTCTTC. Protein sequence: CASSPGTTYNEQFF.

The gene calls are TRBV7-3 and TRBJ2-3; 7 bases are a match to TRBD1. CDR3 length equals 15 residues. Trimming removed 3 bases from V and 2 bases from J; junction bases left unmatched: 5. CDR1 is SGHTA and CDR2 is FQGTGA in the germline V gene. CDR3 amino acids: CASSLLGTATDTQYF. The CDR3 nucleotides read TGTGCCAGCAGCTTGTTGGGGACAGCCACAGATACGCAGTATTTT. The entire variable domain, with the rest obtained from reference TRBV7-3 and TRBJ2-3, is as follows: GAGVSQTPSNKVTEKGKYVELRCDPISGHTALYWYRQSLGQGPEFLIYFQGTGAADDSGLPNDRFFAVRPEGSVSTLKIQRTERGDSAVYLCASSLLGTATDTQYFGPGTRLTVL.

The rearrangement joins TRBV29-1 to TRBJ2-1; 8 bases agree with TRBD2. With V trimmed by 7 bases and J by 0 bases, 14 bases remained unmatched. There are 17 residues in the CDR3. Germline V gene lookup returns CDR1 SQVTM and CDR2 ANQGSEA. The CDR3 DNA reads TGCAGCGCCCTCAGGGCGGGGGGCCATAGCTCCTACAATGAGCAGTTCTTC. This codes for CSALRAGGHSSYNEQFF.

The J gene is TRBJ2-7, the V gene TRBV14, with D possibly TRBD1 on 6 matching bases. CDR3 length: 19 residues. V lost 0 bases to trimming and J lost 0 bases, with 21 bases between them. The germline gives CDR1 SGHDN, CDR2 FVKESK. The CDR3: CASSQDHYFWDKDSYEQYF. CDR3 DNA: TGTGCCAGCAGCCAAGACCACTACTTCTGGGACAAAGACTCCTACGAGCAGTACTTC.